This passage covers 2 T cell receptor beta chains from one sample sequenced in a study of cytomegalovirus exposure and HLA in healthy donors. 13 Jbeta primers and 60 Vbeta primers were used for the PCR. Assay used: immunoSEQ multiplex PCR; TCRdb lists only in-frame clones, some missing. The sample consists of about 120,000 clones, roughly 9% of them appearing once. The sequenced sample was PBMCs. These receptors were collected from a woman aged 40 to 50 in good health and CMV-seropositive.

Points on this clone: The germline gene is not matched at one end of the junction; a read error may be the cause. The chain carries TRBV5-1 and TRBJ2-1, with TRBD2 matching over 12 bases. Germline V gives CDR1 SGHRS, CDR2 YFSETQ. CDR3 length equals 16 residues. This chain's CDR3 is CASSLVLTSGGNDQFF. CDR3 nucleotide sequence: TGCGCCAGCAGCTTGGTGTTGACTAGCGGGGGCAATGATCAGTTCTTC. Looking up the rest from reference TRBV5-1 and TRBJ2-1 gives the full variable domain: KAGVTQTPRYLIKTRGQQVTLSCSPISGHRSVSWYQQTPGQGLQFLFEYFSETQRNKGNFPGRFSGRQFSNSRSEMNVSTLELGDSALYLCASSLVLTSGGNDQFFGPGTRLTVL.

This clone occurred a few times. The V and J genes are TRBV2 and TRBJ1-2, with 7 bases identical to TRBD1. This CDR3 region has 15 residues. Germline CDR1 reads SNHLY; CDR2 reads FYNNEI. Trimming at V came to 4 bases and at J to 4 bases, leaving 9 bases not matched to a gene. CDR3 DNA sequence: TGTGCCAGCAGTGTACCGGGACAGATAATCTATGGCTACACCTTC. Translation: CASSVPGQIIYGYTF.